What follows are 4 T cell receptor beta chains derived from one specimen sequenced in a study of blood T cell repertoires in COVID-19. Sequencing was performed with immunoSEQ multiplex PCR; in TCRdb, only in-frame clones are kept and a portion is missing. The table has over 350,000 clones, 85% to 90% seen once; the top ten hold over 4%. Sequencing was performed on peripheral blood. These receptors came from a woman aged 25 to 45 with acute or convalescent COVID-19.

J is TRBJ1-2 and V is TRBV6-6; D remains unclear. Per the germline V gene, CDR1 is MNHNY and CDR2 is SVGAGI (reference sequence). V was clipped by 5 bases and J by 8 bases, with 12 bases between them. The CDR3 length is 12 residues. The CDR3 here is CASSQTTMGYTF. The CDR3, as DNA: TGTGCCAGCAGTCAGACGACTATGGGCTACACCTTC.

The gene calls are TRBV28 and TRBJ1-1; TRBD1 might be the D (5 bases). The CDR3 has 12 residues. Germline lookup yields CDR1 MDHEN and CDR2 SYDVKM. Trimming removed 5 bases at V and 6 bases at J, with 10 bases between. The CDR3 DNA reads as TGTGCCAGCAGTAGCAGGGTGCCTGAAGCTTTCTTT. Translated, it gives CASSSRVPEAFF.

This CDR3 is CASSYRSGVSGGQYEQYF. The CDR3 bases are TGTGCCAGCTCCTACCGGTCGGGCGTTAGCGGGGGTCAATACGAGCAGTACTTC. The chain has TRBV18 and TRBJ2-7; 9 positions match TRBD2. V shed 6 bases, J shed 4 bases, and the junction held 19 bases outside the gene matches. Germline CDR1 KGHSH, CDR2 LQKENI. The CDR3 runs to 18 residues.

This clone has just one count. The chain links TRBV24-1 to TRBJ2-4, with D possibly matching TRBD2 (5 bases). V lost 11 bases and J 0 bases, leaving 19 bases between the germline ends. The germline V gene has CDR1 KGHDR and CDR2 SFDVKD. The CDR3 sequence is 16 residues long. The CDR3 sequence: CASTRSGILAKNIQYF. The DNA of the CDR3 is TGTGCCAGTACTAGAAGCGGTATCTTAGCCAAAAACATTCAGTACTTC.